This T cell receptor (beta chain) was profiled in a study of T cell repertoires in cytomegalovirus infection. Study overall: CMV epitopes that were recently identified and HLA-C-restricted were used alongside well-studied HLA-B-restricted ones. Matching HLA type, along with CMV infection, was indicated by public TCR beta signatures.

The CDR3 is made up of 16 amino acids. Germline V lookup: CDR1 SNHLY, CDR2 FYNNEI. J lost 7 bases, V lost 5 bases, and 13 bases had no gene match. Comment on this clonotype: Its specificity is unknown.

General study results and limits: In two of eight donors, the top clonotype was HLA-C-restricted CMV-specific. Carriers of CMV and the relevant HLA type were discriminated by public TCR beta frequency.

MiXCR, applied by TCRdb to the reads, yields one record per CDR3 protein. The table lists about 920,000 distinct CDR3 sequences, 30% to 40% of them singletons. The chain has TRBV2 and TRBJ2-2, with TRBD1 matching over 7 bases. This TCR came from a human donor in good health (CMV status not recorded). Some clones in this sample may be carry-over from other donors' samples. This material consisted of cultured CD8+ T cells from PBMCs, taken from culture after CMV antigen stimulation. CDR3 bases: TGTGCCAGCAGTACCAGACAGGGCGGTTGGGACGGGGAGCTGTTTTTT. Translating it yields CASSTRQGGWDGELFF. The whole variable domain, remainder taken from reference TRBV2 and TRBJ2-2, is EPEVTQTPSHQVTQMGQEVILRCVPISNHLYFYWYRQILGQKVEFLVSFYNNEISEKSEIFDDQFSVERPDGSNFTLKIRSTKLEDSAMYFCASSTRQGGWDGELFFGEGSRLTVL.